Sequencing of this TCR beta chain was carried out in a study of blood T cells in healthy people across ages. This clonotype was detected many times. Antigen specificity is unknown. Together with a sample-barcoded 5' primer, a J-beta primer mix was included in a second PCR lasting about 6 to 12 cycles. TCRdb reanalysed the 5' RACE reads using MiXCR and keeps one entry per CDR3 protein. The repertoire holds some 640,000 distinct CDR3 sequences, with 45% to 50% as singletons. The germline V gene has CDR1 SGHRS and CDR2 YFSETQ. V lost 0 bases and J 0 bases, leaving 3 bases between the germline ends. The CDR3 covers 14 residues. Study results and caveats: The percentage of naive T cells correlated strongly with TCR beta diversity.

Russia was home to the donors, healthy Caucasian individuals aged about 6 to 90. The chain carries TRBV5-1 and TRBJ2-2; D remains unclear. This clonotype was obtained from a woman aged 55-70 years in good health. Sequenced sample: blood. CDR3 amino acids: CASSLDSNTGELFF. The CDR3 bases are TGCGCCAGCAGCTTGGATTCGAACACCGGGGAGCTGTTTTTT.